These T cell receptor beta chains were read from a single sample in a study of T cell repertoires in cytomegalovirus infection. No antigens are known for them. TCRdb analysed the reads with MiXCR anew, one entry per CDR3 protein. Of hundreds of thousands of distinct CDR3 sequences in the sample, around 30% were seen once. The sequencing used cultured PBMCs, collected from culture after CMV antigen stimulation. These receptor sequences come from a human donor in good health (CMV status not recorded). Some clones in this sample may be carry-over from other donors' samples. Both conserved end residues are part of each CDR3. D genes are given only for firm matches. Some rows mark clone size as missing; the rest say once, few, many or name a class of expanded clone.

v_call,d_call,j_call,clone_size,cdr3_aa,cdr3_nt
TRBV11-2,.,TRBJ2-2,few,CASSLDAGNGELFF,TGTGCCAGCAGCTTAGATGCAGGGAACGGGGAGCTGTTTTTT
TRBV12-3/TRBV12-4,TRBD2,TRBJ2-2,few,CASSWTSGRSTGELFF,TGTGCCAGCAGCTGGACTAGCGGGAGGAGCACCGGGGAGCTGTTTTTT
TRBV6-5,TRBD1,TRBJ2-1,.,CASWRAGTGGASNEQFF,TGTGCCAGCTGGAGGGCTGGGACAGGGGGCGCGAGCAATGAGCAGTTCTTC
TRBV5-6,.,TRBJ2-5,few,CASSGRGREETQYF,TGTGCCAGCAGCGGCAGGGGCAGGGAAGAGACCCAGTACTTC
TRBV7-2,TRBD2,TRBJ2-3,few,CASSQSGISTDTQYF,TGTGCCAGCAGCCAGAGCGGGATTAGCACAGATACGCAGTATTTT
TRBV6-4,TRBD1,TRBJ1-1,.,CASSNGGQRKAFF,TGTGCCAGCAGCAACGGGGGACAGCGTAAAGCTTTCTTT
TRBV4-3,.,TRBJ2-3,.,CASSQGPTGATDTQYF,TGCGCCAGCAGCCAAGGTCCGACCGGGGCCACAGATACGCAGTATTTT
TRBV10-3,TRBD1,TRBJ1-6,once,CAISESRQGNSPLHF,TGTGCCATCAGTGAGTCGAGACAGGGTAATTCACCCCTCCACTTT
TRBV5-6,.,TRBJ2-2,.,CASSLVEGASTGELFF,TGTGCCAGCAGCTTGGTGGAGGGGGCGAGCACCGGGGAGCTGTTTTTT
TRBV6-1,.,TRBJ2-5,few,CASSAQGSGETQYF,TGTGCCAGCAGTGCCCAGGGGAGCGGAGAGACCCAGTACTTC
TRBV18,.,TRBJ1-5,few,CASSPLGGKANQPQHF,TGTGCCAGCTCACCTCTCGGAGGCAAAGCCAATCAGCCCCAGCATTTT